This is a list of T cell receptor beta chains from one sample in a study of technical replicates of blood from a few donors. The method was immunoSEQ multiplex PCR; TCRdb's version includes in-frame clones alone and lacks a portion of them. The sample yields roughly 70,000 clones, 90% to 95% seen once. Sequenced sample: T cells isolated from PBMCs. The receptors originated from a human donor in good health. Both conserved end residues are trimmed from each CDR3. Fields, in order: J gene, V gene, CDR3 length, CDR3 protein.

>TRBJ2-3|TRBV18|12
ASSPPPGSDTQY
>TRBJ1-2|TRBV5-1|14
ASSPPMGGLVYGYT
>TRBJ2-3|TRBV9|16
ASSVGLDGSAGTDTQY
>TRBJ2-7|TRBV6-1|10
ASRQGTYEQY
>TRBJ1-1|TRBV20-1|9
SAREGPEAF
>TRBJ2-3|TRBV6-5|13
ASSSWTSGTDTQY
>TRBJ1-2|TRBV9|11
ASRDTTGDGYT
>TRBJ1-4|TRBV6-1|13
ASSEAQGVDEKLF
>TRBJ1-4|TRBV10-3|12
AISKRQVDEKLF
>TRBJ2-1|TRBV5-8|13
ASLLAGEWGNEQF
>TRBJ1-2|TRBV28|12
ASITGAARYGYT